These 21 T cell receptor beta chains share one sample of origin, sequenced in a study of shared clonotypes between healthy human individuals. Only in-frame clones appear in the TCRdb table, and some are missing; sequencing was by immunoSEQ multiplex PCR. Of approximately 100,000 clones listed, about two thirds are singletons. Specimen: memory CD8+ T cells sorted from blood. Subset: CD45RO+ cells pooled with CCR7-negative TemRA cells. Source of these receptors: a young man in good health.

The V gene is TRBV29-1, the J gene TRBJ2-7; 7 bases agree with TRBD2. Trimming took 0 bases from V and 3 from J; bases not matched to a gene: 2. The V gene's germline CDR1 is SQVTM and CDR2 ANQGSEA. The CDR3 covers 13 residues. In DNA form, the CDR3 reads TGCAGCGTTGAAGACGCTAGCGGCTACGAGCAGTACTTC. It encodes CSVEDASGYEQYF.

The chain is built from TRBV15 and TRBJ1-1; D is uncertain. The V end was cut by 1 base, the J end by 8 bases, with 20 bases between. Germline CDR1 and CDR2: LNHNV and YYDKDF (reference sequence). The CDR3 is made up of 16 amino acids. The CDR3 DNA sequence: TGTGCCACCAGCAGAGGCGTTAGCCATGGGCACATGGAAGCTTTCTTT. It codes for CATSRGVSHGHMEAFF.

The chain recombines TRBV7-9 with TRBJ2-1; TRBD1 is a possible D gene (5 bases). The V gene's germline CDR1 is SEHNR and CDR2 FQNEAQ (reference sequence). Deletions cut 3 bases from V and 5 bases from J, with 8 bases between. This CDR3 contains 13 residues. Written as DNA, the CDR3 is TGTGCCAGCAGCTTGGGGCAGAACAATGAGCAGTTCTTC. Translating gives CASSLGQNNEQFF.

The J gene is TRBJ2-7, the V gene TRBV7-2, with a possible D match to TRBD2 (6 bases). Trimming left V 3 bases short and J 7 bases short, with 19 bases between. Germline V gives CDR1 SGHTA, CDR2 FQGNSA. This CDR3 contains 15 residues. This CDR3 is CASSLNPGLPGEQYF. In DNA, the CDR3 is TGTGCCAGCAGCTTGAACCCGGGACTCCCAGGGGAGCAGTACTTC.

This clone was seen more than once but under ten times. This clone may be a read error of a much larger clone one base away. This chain joins TRBV6-1 and TRBJ2-3; 10 bases line up with TRBD2. The CDR3 consists of 14 residues. V lost 2 bases, J lost 4 bases, and 0 bases stayed unmatched. The V gene's germline CDR1 is MNHNS and CDR2 SASEGT. CDR3 coding DNA: TGTGCCAGCAGTGAACTAGCGGGAGCAGATACGCAGTATTTT. Its protein is CASSELAGADTQYF.

The chain joins TRBV5-1 to TRBJ2-2; D gene unclear. The CDR3 extends over 13 amino acids. V lost 0 bases and J 5 bases, leaving 5 bases between the germline ends. Germline CDR1 reads SGHRS; CDR2 reads YFSETQ. CDR3 DNA: TGCGCCAGCAGCTTGGCCGTGACCGGGGAGCTGTTTTTT. Residues: CASSLAVTGELFF.

This sequence joins TRBV9 and TRBJ2-7, with a tentative D call TRBD2 (6 bases). The CDR3 runs 14 residues. Between the trimmed V and J ends, which lost 7 bases and 0 bases, there was a span of 14 bases. Germline CDR1 and CDR2: SGDLS and YYNGEE. CDR3 in amino acids: CASGVADYSYEQYF. In nucleotides, the CDR3 is TGTGCCAGCGGGGTTGCGGACTACTCCTACGAGCAGTACTTC.

V is TRBV5-4 and J is TRBJ1-1; possibly TRBD1 for D (6 bases). V was trimmed by 4 bases and J by 1 base, leaving 14 bases between them. Germline values: CDR1 SGHNT, CDR2 YYREEE (reference sequence). The CDR3 totals 15 residues. CDR3 protein: CASSPWTESNTEAFF. The CDR3 nucleotides read TGTGCCAGCAGCCCGTGGACAGAATCGAACACTGAAGCTTTCTTT.

J is TRBJ2-2 and V is TRBV7-9; unclear D gene. Deletions cut 3 bases from V and 8 bases from J, with 4 bases between. The CDR3 sequence is 11 residues long. Germline lookup yields CDR1 SEHNR and CDR2 FQNEAQ (reference sequence). The DNA for the CDR3 is TGTGCCAGCAGCTTTACAGGGGAGCTGTTTTTT. Translated, it gives CASSFTGELFF.

The chain combines TRBV5-6 with TRBJ2-1, with D perhaps matching TRBD1 or TRBD2 (5 bases each). The CDR3 runs to 11 residues. Germline loops: CDR1 SGHDT, CDR2 YYEEEE. V lost 4 bases and J 8 bases, leaving 7 bases between the germline ends. The CDR3 spells CASSRDHEQFF. The CDR3 DNA sequence: TGTGCCAGCAGCCGGGACCATGAGCAGTTCTTC.

The rearrangement uses TRBV19 and TRBJ2-5, with 7 nucleotides matching TRBD1. V was pared by 5 bases and J by 2 bases, with 2 bases of the junction left unmatched. This CDR3 spans 13 amino acids. Germline V gene lookup returns CDR1 LNHDA and CDR2 SQIVND (reference sequence). The CDR3 DNA is TGTGCCAGTAGTTCGGGACAGCAAGAGACCCAGTACTTC. This encodes CASSSGQQETQYF. The whole variable domain, filled in from reference TRBV19 and TRBJ2-5, reads DGGITQSPKYLFRKEGQNVTLSCEQNLNHDAMYWYRQDPGQGLRLIYYSQIVNDFQKGDIAEGYSVSREKKESFPLTVTSAQKNPTAFYLCASSSGQQETQYFGPGTRLLVL.

This clone was seen only a few times. The V call is TRBV29-1, the J call TRBJ2-1, with 7 bases identical to TRBD2. V lost 6 bases to trimming and J lost 8 bases; unmatched junction nucleotides: 10. The CDR3 has 13 residues. Germline CDR1 reads SQVTM; CDR2 reads ANQGSEA. This CDR3 reads CSVAGTTDDEQFF. The CDR3 DNA sequence: TGCAGCGTCGCCGGGACTACAGACGATGAGCAGTTCTTC.

There are many counts of this clone. The J gene is TRBJ1-4, the V gene TRBV7-9; 9 nucleotides agree with TRBD1. V dropped 5 bases and J dropped 7; count of bases not matched to a gene: 5. The germline V gene has CDR1 SEHNR and CDR2 FQNEAQ (reference sequence). The CDR3 is made up of 14 amino acids. CDR3 nucleotide sequence: TGTGCCAGCAGCGCGGGACAGGGTGGTGAAAAACTGTTTTTT. Protein product: CASSAGQGGEKLFF.

The genes are TRBV7-6 and TRBJ1-5, with a possible D match to TRBD1 (5 bases). The germline V and J ends were trimmed by 6 bases and 5 bases, with 11 bases remaining between them. The germline CDR1 and CDR2 sequences are SGHVS and FNYEAQ. This CDR3 is built from 13 residues. The CDR3 sequence is CASSFRADQPQHF. DNA of the CDR3: TGTGCCAGCAGTTTCAGGGCGGATCAGCCCCAGCATTTT.

The chain has TRBV11-2 and TRBJ2-7, with TRBD2 matching 9 bases. Germline V gives CDR1 SGHAT, CDR2 FQNNGV. Germline trimming cut 1 base from V and 6 bases from J; bases unmatched to any gene: 13. The CDR3 sequence is 17 residues long. The CDR3 is CASSLVLLSGSNFEQYF. The CDR3 nucleotides read TGTGCCAGCAGCTTAGTCCTCCTTAGCGGGAGCAATTTCGAGCAGTACTTC. Full variable domain (rest looked up from reference TRBV11-2 and TRBJ2-7): EAGVAQSPRYKIIEKRQSVAFWCNPISGHATLYWYQQILGQGPKLLIQFQNNGVVDDSQLPKDRFSAERLKGVDSTLKIQPAKLEDSAVYLCASSLVLLSGSNFEQYFGPGTRLTVT.

The gene calls are TRBV10-2 and TRBJ2-1; the match to TRBD2 covers 7 bases. Germline CDR1 is WSHSY and CDR2 is SAAADI. The CDR3 is 16 amino acids. V lost 4 bases to trimming and J lost 7 bases; unmatched junction nucleotides: 13. CDR3 in DNA: TGCGCCAGCAGTGCTCGACTAGCTGCTATGATGAATGAGCAGTTCTTC. Protein: CASSARLAAMMNEQFF.

The gene calls are TRBV28 and TRBJ2-5; the D gene is possibly TRBD1 (6 bases). This CDR3 comprises 14 residues. The germline V and J ends were trimmed by 5 bases and 0 bases, with 10 bases remaining between them. From germline, CDR1 is MDHEN and CDR2 SYDVKM. The CDR3 DNA reads TGTGCCAGCAGTCCAAGGGGGTACCAAGAGACCCAGTACTTC. This translates into CASSPRGYQETQYF.

The genes are TRBV28 and TRBJ2-2; D remains ambiguous. This CDR3 contains 13 residues. Germline V lookup: CDR1 MDHEN, CDR2 SYDVKM. CDR3 sequence reads: CGSVELNTGELFF. Here the CDR3 DNA reads TGTGGCAGTGTGGAGTTGAACACCGGGGAGCTGTTTTTT.

The chain links TRBV27 to TRBJ1-2; no definite D call. The CDR3 runs 18 residues. Trimming cost V 0 bases and J 1 base, with 18 bases left between them. CDR1 and CDR2 from the germline V gene are MNHEY and SMNVEV (reference sequence). CDR3 amino acids: CASSLSGQEIRSNYGYTF. The CDR3 nucleotides are TGTGCCAGCAGTTTATCTGGGCAGGAGATAAGAAGTAACTATGGCTACACCTTC.

Only a few counts were recorded for this clone. This chain connects TRBV19 to TRBJ1-5; D gene unclear. The germline gives CDR1 LNHDA, CDR2 SQIVND (reference sequence). V lost 0 bases and J lost 4, with 7 bases in between. The CDR3 runs 14 residues. CDR3 protein: CASSIEGRNQPQHF. The CDR3 DNA sequence: TGTGCCAGTAGTATAGAGGGCAGAAATCAGCCCCAGCATTTT.

This sequence joins TRBV15 and TRBJ2-7; D gene unclear. The CDR3 is 13 amino acids. V was trimmed by 0 bases and J by 6 bases, leaving 9 bases between them. Germline loops: CDR1 LNHNV, CDR2 YYDKDF (reference sequence). CDR3 amino acids: CATSRDQTLEQYF. The CDR3 nucleotides read TGTGCCACCAGCAGAGACCAGACACTCGAGCAGTACTTC.